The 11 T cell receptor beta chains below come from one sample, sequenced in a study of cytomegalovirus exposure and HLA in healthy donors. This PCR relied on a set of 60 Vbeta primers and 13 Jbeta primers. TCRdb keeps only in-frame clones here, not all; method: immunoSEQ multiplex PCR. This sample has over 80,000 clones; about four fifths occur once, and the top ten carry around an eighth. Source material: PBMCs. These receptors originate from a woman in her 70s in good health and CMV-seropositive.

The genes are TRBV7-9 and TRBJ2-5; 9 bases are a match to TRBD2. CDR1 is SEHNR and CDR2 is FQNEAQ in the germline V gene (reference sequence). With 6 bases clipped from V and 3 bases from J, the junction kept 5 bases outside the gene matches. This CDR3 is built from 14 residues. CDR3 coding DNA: TGTGCCAGCAGAAATAGCGGGGGAGAAGAGACCCAGTACTTC. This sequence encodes CASRNSGGEETQYF.

The CDR3 is CASTITGRVYGYTF. Here the CDR3 DNA reads TGTGCCAGCACTATTACAGGCAGGGTCTATGGCTACACCTTC. The V gene is TRBV28, the J gene TRBJ1-2; tentatively, D is TRBD1 (5 bases). The CDR3 has 14 residues. Germline V CDR1 and CDR2: MDHEN, SYDVKM. V lost 7 bases and J lost 4, with 16 bases in between.

The CDR3 region is CASSLNQPQHF. As DNA, the CDR3 is TGTGCCAGCAGCCTAAATCAGCCCCAGCATTTT. This chain uses TRBV6-1 with TRBJ1-5; no definite D call. The CDR3 contains 11 residues. The germline V gene encodes CDR1 MNHNS and CDR2 SASEGT. The V end lost 6 bases, the J end lost 4 bases, and 4 bases lay between the germline ends.

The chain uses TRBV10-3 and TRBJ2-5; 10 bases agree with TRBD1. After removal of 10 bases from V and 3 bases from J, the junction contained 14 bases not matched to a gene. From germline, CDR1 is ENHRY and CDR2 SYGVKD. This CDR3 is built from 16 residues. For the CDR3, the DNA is TGTGCCACCTACCCCTCCGGGACAGGGGTGAAAGAGACCCAGTACTTC. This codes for CATYPSGTGVKETQYF.

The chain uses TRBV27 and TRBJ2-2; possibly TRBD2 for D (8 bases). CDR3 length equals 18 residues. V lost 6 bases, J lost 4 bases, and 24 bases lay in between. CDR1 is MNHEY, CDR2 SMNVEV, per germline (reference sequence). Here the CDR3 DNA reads TGTGCCAGCAGGCTGGGACAGCCGGGACTAGTGGGCACCGGGGAGCTGTTTTTT. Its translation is CASRLGQPGLVGTGELFF.

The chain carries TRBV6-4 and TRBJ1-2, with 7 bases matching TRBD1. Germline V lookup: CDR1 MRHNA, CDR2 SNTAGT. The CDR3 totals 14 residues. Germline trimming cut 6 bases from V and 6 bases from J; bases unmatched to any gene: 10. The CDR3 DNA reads TGTGCCAGCAGGGATACAGGGGCTCATGATGGCTACACCTTC. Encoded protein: CASRDTGAHDGYTF.

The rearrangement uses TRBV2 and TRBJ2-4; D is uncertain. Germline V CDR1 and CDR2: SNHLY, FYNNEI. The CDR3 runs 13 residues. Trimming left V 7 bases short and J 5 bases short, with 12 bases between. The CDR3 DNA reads TGTGCCAGCAACCAACTGCCTCAAAACATTCAGTACTTC. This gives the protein CASNQLPQNIQYF. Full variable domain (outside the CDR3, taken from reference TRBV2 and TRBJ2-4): EPEVTQTPSHQVTQMGQEVILRCVPISNHLYFYWYRQILGQKVEFLVSFYNNEISEKSEIFDDQFSVERPDGSNFTLKIRSTKLEDSAMYFCASNQLPQNIQYFGAGTRLSVL.

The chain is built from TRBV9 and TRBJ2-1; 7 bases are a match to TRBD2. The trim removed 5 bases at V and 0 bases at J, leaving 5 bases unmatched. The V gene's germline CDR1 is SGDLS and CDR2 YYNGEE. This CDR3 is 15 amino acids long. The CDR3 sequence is CASRETGGSYNEQFF. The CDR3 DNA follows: TGTGCCAGCAGGGAAACGGGGGGCTCCTACAATGAGCAGTTCTTC.

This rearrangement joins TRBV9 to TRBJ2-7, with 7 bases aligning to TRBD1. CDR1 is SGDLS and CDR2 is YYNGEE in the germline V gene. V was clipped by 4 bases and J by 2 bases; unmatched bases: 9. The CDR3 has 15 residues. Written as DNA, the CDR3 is TGTGCCAGCAGCCAAGGACAGGACATCGCCTACGAGCAGTACTTC. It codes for CASSQGQDIAYEQYF.

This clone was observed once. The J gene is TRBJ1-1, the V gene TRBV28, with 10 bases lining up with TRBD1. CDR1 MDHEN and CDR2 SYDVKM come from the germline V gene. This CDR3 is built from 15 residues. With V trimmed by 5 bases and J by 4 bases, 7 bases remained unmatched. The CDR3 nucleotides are TGTGCCAGCAGTCCGCCACGGACAGGGGGCACTGAAGCTTTCTTT. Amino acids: CASSPPRTGGTEAFF.

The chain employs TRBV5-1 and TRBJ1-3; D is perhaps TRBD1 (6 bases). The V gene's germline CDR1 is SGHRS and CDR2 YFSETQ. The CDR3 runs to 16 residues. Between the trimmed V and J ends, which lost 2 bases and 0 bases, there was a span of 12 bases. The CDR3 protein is CASSFLDSRSGNTIYF. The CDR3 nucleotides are TGCGCCAGCAGCTTCCTGGACAGCCGCTCTGGAAACACCATATATTTT.